This TCR beta chain is drawn from a study of T cell responses to AZD1222 COVID-19 vaccine. Study-wide background: Second doses that came at about 4 or about 12 weeks were put together. Whole-study findings and limits: Mostly white British, mostly female donors; authors suggested clonal diversity may be underestimated. Repertoires were collected only later (after the peak T cell response had occurred).

The protocol was immunoSEQ multiplex PCR, while the TCRdb copy is restricted to in-frame clones and leaves out a portion. The table shows fewer than 35,000 clones, with more than 85% occurring only once. Trimming removed 1 base from V and 1 base from J, with 16 bases in between. This CDR3 comprises 17 residues. The V gene's germline CDR1 is MNHEY and CDR2 SVGEGT. Remarks on this clone: The antigen remains unidentified.

The sequencing here drew on peripheral blood, taken on day 0 of AZD1222 vaccination. The TCR originated in an adult in good health. The chain carries TRBV6-2 or TRBV6-3 and TRBJ2-5; D might be TRBD2 (5 bases). The CDR3 sequence is CASSYLSSRVLQETQYF. CDR3 coding DNA: TGTGCCAGCAGTTACTTAAGTTCGCGGGTCCTCCAAGAGACCCAGTACTTC.